Below are 32 T cell receptor beta chains sequenced from a single sample in a study of control samples from healthy donors and cancer patients (dated by TCRdb to about 2020). The library came from the immunoSEQ multiplex PCR assay. As stored in TCRdb, this immuneACCESS dataset retains in-frame rearrangements with V and J assigned. A fraction of the clones does not appear; measured against another copy, unresolved V genes explain less than half of the discrepancy, and the remainder lacks a known reason. This sample holds tens of thousands of clones; around 85% were observed only once. The top ten constitute 4.5% to 7% of the sample. Sequencing was done on a sample of blood. The receptors here all came from a man aged 35 to 55 in good health.

The chain is built from TRBV28 and TRBJ2-3; 7 nucleotides agree with TRBD1. J gave up 0 bases and V 6 bases, and 3 bases lay outside the gene matches. Germline V gives CDR1 MDHEN, CDR2 SYDVKM. The CDR3 covers 14 residues. This CDR3 reads CASRTGISTDTQYF. CDR3 DNA sequence: TGTGCCAGCAGGACAGGGATAAGCACAGATACGCAGTATTTT. The whole variable domain, remainder taken from reference TRBV28 and TRBJ2-3, is DVKVTQSSRYLVKRTGEKVFLECVQDMDHENMFWYRQDPGLGLRLIYFSYDVKMKEKGDIPEGYSVSREKKERFSLILESASTNQTSMYLCASRTGISTDTQYFGPGTRLTVL.

J is TRBJ2-6 and V is TRBV28; TRBD1 might be the D (5 bases). The V end was cut by 6 bases, the J end by 3 bases, with 9 bases between. The CDR3 spans 14 residues. Germline-derived CDR1 and CDR2 are MDHEN and SYDVKM. CDR3 in amino acids: CASSQGIGANVLTF. In DNA, the CDR3 is TGTGCCAGCAGCCAGGGTATTGGGGCCAACGTCCTGACTTTC. Full variable domain (rest looked up from reference TRBV28 and TRBJ2-6): DVKVTQSSRYLVKRTGEKVFLECVQDMDHENMFWYRQDPGLGLRLIYFSYDVKMKEKGDIPEGYSVSREKKERFSLILESASTNQTSMYLCASSQGIGANVLTFGAGSRLTVL.

V usage is TRBV9 and J usage is TRBJ2-2; 7 bases align to TRBD2. CDR3 size: 18 residues. After removal of 0 bases from V and 0 bases from J, the junction contained 8 bases not matched to a gene. Per the germline V gene, CDR1 is SGDLS and CDR2 is YYNGEE. CDR3 amino acids: CASSVDSGGLTNTGELFF. The DNA for the CDR3 is TGTGCCAGCAGCGTAGATTCGGGGGGACTTACGAACACCGGGGAGCTGTTTTTT.

The V and J genes are TRBV4-3 and TRBJ2-3; D uncertain. V gave up 0 bases and J gave up 1 base, with 8 bases separating them. In germline, CDR1 is LGHNA, CDR2 YSLEER. This CDR3 has 15 residues. The CDR3 nucleotides read TGCGCCAGCAGCCAAGATACCGGCCGCACAGATACGCAGTATTTT. Residues: CASSQDTGRTDTQYF.

This clone was observed a few times. The chain uses TRBV11-3 and TRBJ2-2, with a tentative D call TRBD2 (5 bases). The germline CDR1 and CDR2 sequences are SGHNT and YENEEA. V lost 5 bases to trimming and J lost 6 bases, with 16 bases between them. This CDR3 comprises 15 residues. The CDR3 loop is CASSPRGRPAGELFF. CDR3 sequence (DNA): TGTGCCAGCAGCCCCCGGGGTCGGCCCGCCGGGGAGCTGTTTTTT.

The J gene is TRBJ2-4, the V gene TRBV20-1; the D is unclear. The germline gives CDR1 DFQATT, CDR2 SNEGSKA (reference sequence). V was pared by 3 bases and J by 0 bases, with 15 bases between. The CDR3 is made up of 16 amino acids. CDR3 amino acids: CSASYFDLLAKNIQYF. CDR3 nucleotides: TGCAGTGCTAGTTACTTCGACCTGTTAGCCAAAAACATTCAGTACTTC.

This chain uses TRBV12-1 with TRBJ1-3; the D call in the table, TRBD1, was not verified against the DNA. TRBV12-1 is listed as a pseudogene. The length of the CDR3 is 15 residues. CDR3 sequence reads: CASSFLARLGNTIYF. CDR3 bases: TGTGCCAGCAGCTTTCTGGCCAGGCTCGGAAACACCATATATTTT.

The V gene is TRBV6-6, the J gene TRBJ1-3; D unclear. Per germline, CDR1 MNHNY and CDR2 SVGAGI (reference sequence). Trimming left V 6 bases short and J 3 bases short, with 15 bases between. The CDR3 sequence is 15 residues long. The CDR3 loop reads CASSATSYDGNTIYF. The CDR3 DNA sequence: TGTGCCAGCAGCGCCACCTCTTACGATGGAAACACCATATATTTT.

The chain is built from TRBV6-5 and TRBJ1-1; D may be TRBD1 (6 bases). CDR1 is MNHEY and CDR2 is SVGAGI in the germline V gene. CDR3 length: 15 residues. Trimming took 3 bases from V and 2 from J, leaving 13 bases between them. CDR3 DNA sequence: TGTGCCAGCAGTTATCGACAGGACCCTAACACTGAAGCTTTCTTT. It is translated as CASSYRQDPNTEAFF.

The V call is TRBV7-2, the J call TRBJ1-1, with D possibly matching TRBD1 (6 bases). Germline CDR1 and CDR2: SGHTA and FQGNSA. Trimming pared 5 bases from V and 8 bases from J, leaving 15 bases between. CDR3 length equals 13 residues. The CDR3 spells CASSTRQALEAFF. The CDR3 region has the DNA TGTGCCAGCAGCACCCGACAGGCTTTAGAAGCTTTCTTT.

This clone was seen more than once but under ten times. The chain recombines TRBV7-2 with TRBJ2-7; unclear D gene. The CDR3 runs 15 residues. CDR1 is SGHTA and CDR2 is FQGNSA in the germline V gene. V lost 4 bases to trimming and J lost 3 bases, with 16 bases between them. CDR3: CASSYKGSKDYEQYF. DNA of the CDR3: TGTGCCAGCAGCTACAAAGGTAGCAAAGACTACGAGCAGTACTTC.

The chain uses TRBV5-8 and TRBJ2-7; D is unclear. The germline gives CDR1 SGHTS, CDR2 YDEGEE. Trimming removed 4 bases from V and 5 bases from J, with 10 bases in between. This CDR3 contains 12 residues. CDR3 in amino acids: CASSPNPDEQYF. CDR3 bases: TGTGCCAGCAGCCCTAACCCGGACGAGCAGTACTTC.

The rearrangement joins TRBV11-2 to TRBJ2-2; D is tentatively TRBD1 or TRBD2 (7 bases each). CDR1 and CDR2 from the germline V gene are SGHAT and FQNNGV. V lost 8 bases, J lost 6 bases, and 16 bases lay in between. The length of the CDR3 is 14 residues. CDR3 protein: CASAFPGGAGELFF. The CDR3 nucleotides read TGTGCCAGCGCGTTCCCAGGGGGGGCCGGGGAGCTGTTTTTT.

V is TRBV10-3 and J is TRBJ2-7, with D possibly matching TRBD2 (5 bases). This CDR3 region has 14 residues. Trimming took 1 base from V and 6 from J, leaving 13 bases between them. The germline V gene has CDR1 ENHRY and CDR2 SYGVKD. CDR3 DNA sequence: TGTGCCATCAGTGAGTACGAGAGGGCCACCGAGCAGTACTTC. Protein: CAISEYERATEQYF.

Points on this clone: Germline is not matched at one junction end, which may reflect a read error. The V and J genes are TRBV28 and TRBJ1-4; D is possibly TRBD1 (5 bases). The germline V gene encodes CDR1 MDHEN and CDR2 SYDVKM. This CDR3 is built from 14 residues. In DNA, the CDR3 is TGTGCCAGTAGTTCGGGGGCAACTAATGAAAAACTGTTTTTT. Translated, it gives CASSSGATNEKLFF.

This chain uses TRBV5-4 with TRBJ2-7; 7 nucleotides agree with TRBD1. There are 16 residues in the CDR3. The germline CDR1 and CDR2 sequences are SGHNT and YYREEE (reference sequence). With 3 bases clipped from V and 2 bases from J, the junction kept 11 bases outside the gene matches. The CDR3 coding sequence is TGTGCCAGCAGCTACCCGGGGACAGAGAGGACCTACGAGCAGTACTTC. Translating it yields CASSYPGTERTYEQYF.

The sample holds a few counts of this clone. V and J are TRBV7-9 and TRBJ2-7; 9 bases map to TRBD1. The trim removed 3 bases at V and 8 bases at J, leaving 2 bases unmatched. This CDR3 contains 12 residues. From germline, CDR1 is SEHNR and CDR2 FQNEAQ (reference sequence). CDR3 region: CASSFGQGKQYF. The CDR3 DNA reads TGTGCCAGCAGCTTTGGACAGGGGAAGCAGTACTTC.

This clone showed up just once. The rearrangement links TRBV5-1 to TRBJ2-1; no reliable D call. CDR3 length equals 12 residues. Deletions cut 1 base from V and 9 bases from J, with 8 bases between. In germline, CDR1 is SGHRS, CDR2 YFSETQ. The CDR3 DNA sequence: TGCGCCAGCAGCTTGCGGGTCGGTGAGCAGTTCTTC. Translating gives CASSLRVGEQFF. The entire variable domain, with the rest obtained from reference TRBV5-1 and TRBJ2-1, is as follows: KAGVTQTPRYLIKTRGQQVTLSCSPISGHRSVSWYQQTPGQGLQFLFEYFSETQRNKGNFPGRFSGRQFSNSRSEMNVSTLELGDSALYLCASSLRVGEQFFGPGTRLTVL.

As DNA, the CDR3 is TGTGCCAGCAGCTTGAGGACAGGGCTCCAGGAGACCCAGTACTTC. Protein sequence: CASSLRTGLQETQYF. This rearrangement joins TRBV5-4 to TRBJ2-5, with TRBD1 identical over 8 bases. Germline assignment: CDR1 SGHNT and CDR2 YYREEE (reference sequence). Trimming at V came to 1 base and at J to 5 bases, leaving 7 bases not matched to a gene. The length of the CDR3 is 15 residues.

This chain joins TRBV2 and TRBJ1-1; a possible D gene is TRBD1 (6 bases). Trimming left V 4 bases short and J 1 base short, with 10 bases between. The CDR3 covers 14 residues. Germline V gives CDR1 SNHLY, CDR2 FYNNEI. Here the CDR3 DNA reads TGTGCCAGCAGTGCGCAGGGGCCGAACACTGAAGCTTTCTTT. Amino acids: CASSAQGPNTEAFF.

The CDR3 nucleotides are TGTGCCAGCAGCCAAACGATATACCGGGCTAGCGGGGGGGCGGGTAATGAGCAGTTCTTC. Its protein product is CASSQTIYRASGGAGNEQFF. The rearrangement uses TRBV4-2 and TRBJ2-1; 12 bases agree with TRBD2. V lost 2 bases and J lost 7; bases outside the gene matches: 18. Germline V gene lookup returns CDR1 LGHNA and CDR2 YNFKEQ. CDR3 length: 20 amino acids.

V and J are TRBV7-3 and TRBJ2-7; D unclear. This CDR3 contains 15 residues. Trimming left V 2 bases short and J 2 bases short, with 13 bases between. Per the germline V gene, CDR1 is SGHTA and CDR2 is FQGTGA. The CDR3 region has the DNA TGTGCCAGCAGCTTAGATCCGGGTACCGCCTACGAGCAGTACTTC. Its protein is CASSLDPGTAYEQYF.

The V and J genes are TRBV7-2 and TRBJ1-5; D call uncertain. V lost 2 bases, J lost 0 bases, and 8 bases lay in between. From germline, CDR1 is SGHTA and CDR2 FQGNSA. CDR3 size: 15 residues. CDR3 residues: CASSLNGISNQPQHF. The CDR3 nucleotides are TGTGCCAGCAGCTTAAACGGGATTAGCAATCAGCCCCAGCATTTT.

The gene calls are TRBV27 and TRBJ2-3; D is tentatively TRBD1 or TRBD2 (6 bases each). Germline-derived CDR1 and CDR2 are MNHEY and SMNVEV (reference sequence). There are 14 residues in the CDR3. Trimming pared 8 bases from V and 2 bases from J, leaving 14 bases between. The CDR3 DNA reads as TGTGCCAGCTCAAGGGGGGATACCACAGATACGCAGTATTTT. Translated: CASSRGDTTDTQYF.

In this sample, this clone turned up a few times. The J gene is TRBJ2-7, the V gene TRBV5-1, with unresolved D. CDR1 is SGHRS, CDR2 YFSETQ, per germline. V dropped 1 base and J dropped 2 bases, with 16 bases sitting between them. CDR3 length: 16 residues. CDR3 protein: CASSLNPGRPAYEQYF. The CDR3 DNA reads TGCGCCAGCAGCTTGAATCCGGGCAGGCCGGCCTACGAGCAGTACTTC.

This CDR3 is CASSFAPNYGYTF. CDR3 in DNA: TGTGCCAGCAGTTTCGCGCCTAACTATGGCTACACCTTC. V usage is TRBV6-2 or TRBV6-3 and J usage is TRBJ1-2; the D is unclear. The germline CDR1 and CDR2 sequences are MNHEY and SVGEGT. This CDR3 spans 13 amino acids. V gave up 4 bases and J gave up 0 bases, with 6 bases separating them.

The V and J genes are TRBV7-8 and TRBJ1-2; 7 bases fit TRBD1. V gave up 5 bases and J gave up 3 bases; unmatched junction bases: 3. The CDR3 has 13 residues. The germline V gene encodes CDR1 SGHVS and CDR2 FQNEAQ. The CDR3 reads CASSDGTDYGYTF. CDR3 nucleotides: TGTGCCAGCAGCGATGGGACAGACTATGGCTACACCTTC.

This chain joins TRBV7-9 and TRBJ2-7, with D maybe TRBD1 (7 bases). Germline CDR1 is SEHNR and CDR2 is FQNEAQ (reference sequence). The V and J ends lost 1 base and 1 base respectively, with 14 bases between them. The CDR3 spans 16 residues. CDR3 protein: CASSLEIGGQSYEQYF. Here the CDR3 DNA reads TGTGCCAGCAGCTTAGAGATCGGGGGACAGTCCTACGAGCAGTACTTC.

This chain uses TRBV6-4 with TRBJ1-2; possibly TRBD1 for D (6 bases). V was cut by 3 bases and J by 8 bases, with 13 bases left in between. Germline-derived CDR1 and CDR2 are MRHNA and SNTAGT. This CDR3 is 13 amino acids long. The CDR3 DNA reads as TGTGCCAGCAGTGATCGAGCAGGGGACGGCTACACCTTC. Amino acid sequence: CASSDRAGDGYTF.

This chain uses TRBV2 with TRBJ2-7, with 12 nucleotides matching TRBD2. Germline loops: CDR1 SNHLY, CDR2 FYNNEI. CDR3 length equals 15 residues. Germline trimming cut 7 bases from V and 5 bases from J; bases unmatched to any gene: 9. The CDR3 sequence is CASIRLAGAPNEQYF. For the CDR3, the DNA is TGTGCCAGCATTCGACTAGCGGGGGCCCCCAACGAGCAGTACTTC.

This clone was recorded a few times. The CDR3 loop reads CASSPRGGRRGAGELFF. For the CDR3, the DNA is TGCGCCAGCAGCCCGCGGGGCGGGAGAAGGGGCGCCGGGGAGCTGTTTTTT. This rearrangement joins TRBV5-1 to TRBJ2-2; 7 bases match TRBD2. Germline V gene sequence: CDR1 SGHRS, CDR2 YFSETQ. This CDR3 is 17 amino acids long. V was pared by 4 bases and J by 6 bases, with 15 bases of the junction left unmatched. Full variable domain (remainder filled in from reference TRBV5-1 and TRBJ2-2): KAGVTQTPRYLIKTRGQQVTLSCSPISGHRSVSWYQQTPGQGLQFLFEYFSETQRNKGNFPGRFSGRQFSNSRSEMNVSTLELGDSALYLCASSPRGGRRGAGELFFGEGSRLTVL.

The chain links TRBV6-5 to TRBJ2-6; D remains unclear. The CDR3 runs to 16 residues. CDR1 is MNHEY, CDR2 SVGAGI, per germline. Trimming pared 4 bases from V and 0 bases from J, leaving 10 bases between. CDR3 in amino acids: CASSFQLSSGANVLTF. For the CDR3, the DNA is TGTGCCAGCAGTTTTCAGTTGAGCTCTGGGGCCAACGTCCTGACTTTC.